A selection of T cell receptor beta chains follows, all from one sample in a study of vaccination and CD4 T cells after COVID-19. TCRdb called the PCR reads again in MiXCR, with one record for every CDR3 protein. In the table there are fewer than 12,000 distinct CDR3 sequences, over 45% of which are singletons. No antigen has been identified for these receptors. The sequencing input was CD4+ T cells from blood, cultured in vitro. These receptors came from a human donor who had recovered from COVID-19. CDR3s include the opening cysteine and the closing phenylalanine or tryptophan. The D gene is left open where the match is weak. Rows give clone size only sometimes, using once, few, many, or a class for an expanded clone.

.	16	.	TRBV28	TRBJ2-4	CASSPPGLISKNIQYF	TGTGCCAGCAGCCCTCCAGGGCTTATATCCAAAAACATTCAGTACTTC
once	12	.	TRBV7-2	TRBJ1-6	CASSSRGWRLHF	TGTGCCAGCAGCTCACGGGGGTGGCGCCTCCACTTT
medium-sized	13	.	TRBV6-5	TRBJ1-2	CASSYVKNYGYTF	TGTGCCAGCAGTTACGTAAAGAACTATGGCTACACCTTC
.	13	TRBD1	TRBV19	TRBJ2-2	CASGTGGTGELFF	TGTGCCAGCGGGACAGGGGGCACCGGGGAGCTGTTTTTT
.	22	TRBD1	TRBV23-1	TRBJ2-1	CASSQSYNRGQPFQGVYNEQFF	TGCGCCAGCAGTCAATCTTACAACAGGGGGCAACCATTCCAGGGGGTCTACAATGAGCAGTTCTTC
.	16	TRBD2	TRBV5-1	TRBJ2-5	CASSLEGLAYQETQYF	TGCGCCAGCAGCTTGGAAGGACTAGCGTATCAAGAGACCCAGTACTTC
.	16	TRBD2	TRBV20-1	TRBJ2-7	CSATQMPGLAAYEQYF	TGCAGTGCCACCCAAATGCCGGGACTAGCGGCCTACGAGCAGTACTTC
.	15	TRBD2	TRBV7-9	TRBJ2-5	CASSWAAGGQETQYF	TGTGCCAGCAGCTGGGCCGCGGGGGGCCAAGAGACCCAGTACTTC
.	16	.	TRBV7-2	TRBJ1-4	CASSSQARATNEKLFF	TGTGCCAGCAGCTCCCAGGCAAGGGCAACTAATGAAAAACTGTTTTTT
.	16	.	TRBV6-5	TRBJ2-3	CASSYPPSASTDTQYF	TGTGCCAGCAGTTATCCTCCCTCGGCCAGCACAGATACGCAGTATTTT
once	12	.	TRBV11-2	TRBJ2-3	CASSSGTDTQYF	TGTGCCAGCAGCTCCGGCACAGATACGCAGTATTTT
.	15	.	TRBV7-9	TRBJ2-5	CASSLEGSGVETQYF	TGTGCCAGCAGCTTAGAAGGCAGCGGCGTGGAGACCCAGTACTTC
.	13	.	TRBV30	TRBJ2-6	CAWRRSGANVLTF	TGTGCCTGGAGACGCTCTGGGGCCAACGTCCTGACTTTC
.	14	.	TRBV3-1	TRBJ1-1	CASGRIGGDTEAFF	TGTGCCAGCGGAAGGATAGGGGGGGACACTGAAGCTTTCTTT
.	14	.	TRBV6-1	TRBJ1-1	CASSDQGPVTEAFF	TGTGCCAGCAGTGATCAGGGGCCAGTCACTGAAGCTTTCTTT
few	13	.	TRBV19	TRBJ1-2	CASNSRGSYGYTF	TGTGCCAGTAATTCCAGGGGTTCTTATGGCTACACCTTC
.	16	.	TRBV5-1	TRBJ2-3	CASSVGRPGGRDTQYF	TGCGCCAGCAGCGTCGGACGTCCCGGTGGCAGAGATACGCAGTATTTT
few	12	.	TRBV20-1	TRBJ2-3	CSASQSEIEQYF	TGCAGTGCTAGCCAAAGCGAGATAGAGCAGTATTTT
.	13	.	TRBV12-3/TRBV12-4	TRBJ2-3	CACGQSWGDTQYF	TGTGCCTGCGGACAGTCTTGGGGTGATACGCAGTATTTT
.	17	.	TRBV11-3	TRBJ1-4	CASSLYRRGGTNEKLFF	TGTGCCAGCAGCTTATATAGAAGGGGAGGCACTAATGAAAAACTGTTTTTT
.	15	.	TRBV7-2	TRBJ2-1	CASSSESSSYNEQFF	TGTGCCAGCAGCTCCGAGTCTTCGAGCTACAATGAGCAGTTCTTC
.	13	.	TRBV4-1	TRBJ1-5	CASSQDRAGPQHF	TGCGCCAGCAGCCAAGATCGGGCCGGACCCCAGCATTTT
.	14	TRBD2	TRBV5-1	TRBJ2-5	CASSLWGGQETQYF	TGCGCCAGCAGCTTATGGGGGGGGCAAGAGACCCAGTACTTC
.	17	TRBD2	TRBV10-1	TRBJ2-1	CASTDGLAGAPPDEQFF	TGCGCCAGCACCGACGGACTAGCGGGGGCCCCCCCAGATGAGCAGTTCTTC
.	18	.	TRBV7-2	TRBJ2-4	CASSFSLPRKGSKNIQYF	TGTGCCAGCAGCTTTTCCCTACCCCGGAAGGGGTCCAAAAACATTCAGTACTTC
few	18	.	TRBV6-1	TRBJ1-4	CASSPEKIMWGGRGKLFF	TGTGCCAGCAGCCCCGAGAAAATAATGTGGGGCGGGAGGGGAAAACTGTTTTTT
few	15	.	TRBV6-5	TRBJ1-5	CASSYAGDSNQPQHF	TGTGCCAGCAGTTACGCAGGGGATAGCAATCAGCCCCAGCATTTT
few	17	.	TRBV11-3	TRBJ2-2	CASSLDQAGDPTGELFF	TGTGCCAGCAGCTTAGATCAAGCGGGCGACCCCACCGGGGAGCTGTTTTTT
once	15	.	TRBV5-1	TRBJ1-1	CASSLVAQGPTEAFF	TGCGCCAGCAGCTTGGTGGCCCAGGGCCCCACTGAAGCTTTCTTT
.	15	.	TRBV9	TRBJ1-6	CASSVGEGNNSPLHF	TGTGCCAGCAGCGTAGGAGAAGGAAATAATTCACCCCTCCACTTT
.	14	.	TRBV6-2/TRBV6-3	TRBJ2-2	CASGFPIHTGELFF	TGTGCCAGCGGGTTCCCAATCCACACCGGGGAGCTGTTTTTT
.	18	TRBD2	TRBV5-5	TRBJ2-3	CASSRDTGLGRGTDTQYF	TGTGCCAGCAGCAGGGACACGGGACTAGGGCGTGGGACAGATACGCAGTATTTT
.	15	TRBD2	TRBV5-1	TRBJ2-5	CASSLVAGGQETQYF	TGCGCCAGCAGCTTGGTTGCGGGGGGGCAAGAGACCCAGTACTTC
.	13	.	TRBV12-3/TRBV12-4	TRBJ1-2	CASSSRDNYGYTF	TGTGCCAGCAGTTCCAGAGATAACTATGGCTACACCTTC
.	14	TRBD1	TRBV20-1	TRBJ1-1	CSARGDSLNTEAFF	TGCAGTGCTAGAGGGGACAGCCTGAACACTGAAGCTTTCTTT
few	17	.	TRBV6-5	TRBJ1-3	CASSYRPPGQNGNTIYF	TGTGCCAGCAGTTACCGCCCGCCCGGCCAAAATGGAAACACCATATATTTT
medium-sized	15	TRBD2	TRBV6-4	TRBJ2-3	CASSVAGEGTDTQYF	TGTGCCAGCAGTGTGGCGGGGGAGGGCACAGATACGCAGTATTTT
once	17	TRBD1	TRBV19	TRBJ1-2	CASSISGTGASNYGYTF	TGTGCCAGTAGTATATCGGGGACAGGGGCCTCTAACTATGGCTACACCTTC
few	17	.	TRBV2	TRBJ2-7	CASSLTFGGSDSYEQYF	TGTGCCAGCAGTCTCACCTTTGGAGGGTCCGACTCCTACGAGCAGTACTTC
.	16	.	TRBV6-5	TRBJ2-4	CASSYNALGRENIQYF	TGTGCCAGCAGTTACAACGCCCTTGGTCGGGAAAACATTCAGTACTTC
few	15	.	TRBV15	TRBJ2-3	CATSRDGQVGDTQYF	TGTGCCACCAGCAGAGATGGCCAGGTGGGAGATACGCAGTATTTT
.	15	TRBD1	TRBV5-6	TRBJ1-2	CASSLTGTGARGYTF	TGTGCCAGCAGCTTGACCGGGACAGGGGCGCGTGGCTACACCTTC